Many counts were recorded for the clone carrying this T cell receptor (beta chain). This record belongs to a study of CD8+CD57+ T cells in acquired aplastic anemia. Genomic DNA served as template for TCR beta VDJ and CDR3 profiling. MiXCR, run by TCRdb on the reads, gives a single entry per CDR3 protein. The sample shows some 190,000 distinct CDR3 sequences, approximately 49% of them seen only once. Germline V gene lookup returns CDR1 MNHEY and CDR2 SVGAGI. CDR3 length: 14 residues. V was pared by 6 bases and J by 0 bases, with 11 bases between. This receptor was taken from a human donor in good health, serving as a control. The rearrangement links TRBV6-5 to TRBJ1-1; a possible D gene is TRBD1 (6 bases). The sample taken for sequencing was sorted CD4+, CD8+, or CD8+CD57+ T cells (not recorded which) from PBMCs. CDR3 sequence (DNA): TGTGCCAGCAGCAGGACAGAACTGAACACTGAAGCTTTCTTT. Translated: CASSRTELNTEAFF.